Following are 18 T cell receptor beta chains from one sample sequenced in a study of CD8 T cells in Susac syndrome. Reverse transcription of about 0.5 to 1 ug RNA was carried out with random hexamers. TCRdb ran MiXCR on the immunoSEQ multiplex PCR reads and lists one entry per CDR3 protein. Of about 150,000 distinct CDR3 sequences in the sample, roughly 94% were seen once. Sequenced: CD8+ T cells from PBMCs. These receptors all stem from a human donor with Susac syndrome.

V and J are TRBV12-3 or TRBV12-4 and TRBJ1-1; D unclear. V lost 4 bases and J 5 bases, leaving 14 bases between the germline ends. CDR3 size: 14 residues. This chain's CDR3 is CASSYAWLETEAFF. CDR3 coding DNA: TGTGCCAGCAGTTACGCTTGGCTCGAGACTGAAGCTTTCTTT.

The chain has TRBV27 and TRBJ2-5; D is perhaps TRBD2 (6 bases). The CDR3 is made up of 14 amino acids. Germline CDR1 is MNHEY and CDR2 is SMNVEV (reference sequence). V lost 4 bases to trimming and J lost 3 bases, with 12 bases between them. The CDR3 region has the DNA TGTGCCAGCAGTTACAGTTGGGGGGAAGAGACCCAGTACTTC. Amino acids: CASSYSWGEETQYF.

V and J are TRBV5-1 and TRBJ2-7; TRBD1 or TRBD2 may be the D gene (5 bases each). CDR1 and CDR2 from the germline V gene are SGHRS and YFSETQ. Between the trimmed V and J ends, which lost 2 bases and 5 bases, there was a span of 11 bases. The CDR3 is 13 residues long. The CDR3, as DNA: TGCGCCAGCAGCTTAAAGGGGCGGGACGAGCAGTACTTC. It encodes CASSLKGRDEQYF.

The chain combines TRBV30 with TRBJ1-1, with D tentatively TRBD1 (5 bases). Germline V gene lookup returns CDR1 GTSNPN and CDR2 SVGIG (reference sequence). Trimming shortened V by 4 bases and J by 5 bases, and 17 bases separated the two germline ends. This CDR3 spans 14 amino acids. CDR3 DNA: TGTGCCTGGAAGGCAGGGTTAGCGAGAACTGAAGCTTTCTTT. The encoded protein is CAWKAGLARTEAFF.

This chain uses TRBV4-1 with TRBJ2-7, with 9 bases identical to TRBD2. The CDR3 is 16 residues long. V gave up 1 base and J gave up 6 bases; unmatched junction bases: 10. Germline V CDR1 and CDR2: MGHRA, YSYEKL. In DNA form, the CDR3 reads TGCGCCAGCAGCCAAGGCTGGGGCGGGAGGGCCTCCGAGCAGTACTTC. This codes for CASSQGWGGRASEQYF.

The CDR3 DNA follows: TGCAGCGGCGCGTCCGAGGGTAGCGGGAGATCAACCTACAATGAGCAGTTCTTC. This sequence encodes CSGASEGSGRSTYNEQFF. The chain joins TRBV29-1 to TRBJ2-1; 9 nucleotides agree with TRBD2. CDR3 length: 18 amino acids. Germline V gene sequence: CDR1 SQVTM, CDR2 ANQGSEA. V shed 7 bases, J shed 2 bases, and the junction held 18 bases outside the gene matches.

The V and J genes are TRBV7-6 and TRBJ1-2; weak D call: TRBD1 (5 bases). CDR3 length: 16 residues. Germline V gene data show CDR1 as SGHVS and CDR2 as FNYEAQ. V shed 2 bases and J shed 4 bases, with 17 bases lying between them. CDR3 amino acids: CASSLTHRGEAYGYTF. For the CDR3, the DNA is TGTGCCAGCAGCTTAACCCACCGAGGGGAGGCCTATGGCTACACCTTC. The entire variable domain, with the rest obtained from reference TRBV7-6 and TRBJ1-2, is as follows: GAGVSQSPRYKVTKRGQDVALRCDPISGHVSLYWYRQALGQGPEFLTYFNYEAQQDKSGLPNDRFSAERPEGSISTLTIQRTEQRDSAMYRCASSLTHRGEAYGYTFGSGTRLTVV.

The chain couples TRBV15 to TRBJ1-5; 8 positions match TRBD1. The V gene's germline CDR1 is LNHNV and CDR2 YYDKDF (reference sequence). The CDR3 length is 15 residues. V shed 0 bases, J shed 5 bases, and the junction held 3 bases outside the gene matches. CDR3 nucleotides: TGTGCCACCAGCAGAGATGACAGGGGACATCAGCCCCAGCATTTT. It specifies CATSRDDRGHQPQHF. The variable domain in full, completed from reference TRBV15 and TRBJ1-5, reads DAMVIQNPRYQVTQFGKPVTLSCSQTLNHNVMYWYQQKSSQAPKLLFHYYDKDFNNEADTPDNFQSRRPNTSFCFLDIRSPGLGDTAMYLCATSRDDRGHQPQHFGDGTRLSIL.

A single count supports this clonotype. The rearrangement uses TRBV4-1 and TRBJ2-2, with 8 bases that match TRBD1. Trimming cost V 3 bases and J 5 bases; bases outside gene matches: 8. This CDR3 region has 16 residues. Per germline, CDR1 MGHRA and CDR2 YSYEKL. CDR3 coding DNA: TGCGCCAGCAGCCACGAACGGACAGGGAGGACCGGGGAGCTGTTTTTT. Translation gives CASSHERTGRTGELFF.

The chain is built from TRBV29-1 and TRBJ1-1, with TRBD1 identical over 9 bases. Germline V CDR1 and CDR2: SQVTM, ANQGSEA. This CDR3 has 13 amino acids. With 6 bases clipped from V and 6 bases from J, the junction kept 8 bases outside the gene matches. CDR3 sequence reads: CSVLGGQGPEAFF. For the CDR3, the DNA is TGCAGCGTCCTAGGGGGACAGGGCCCTGAAGCTTTCTTT.

This chain uses TRBV29-1 with TRBJ2-1; TRBD2 aligns across 7 bases. The CDR3 spans 12 residues. The V and J ends lost 5 bases and 7 bases, in that order; junction bases with no gene match: 5. Germline lookup yields CDR1 SQVTM and CDR2 ANQGSEA. In DNA, the CDR3 is TGCAGCGTTCCCCGGGGAGGGAATGAGCAGTTCTTC. Translation: CSVPRGGNEQFF.

The chain links TRBV4-2 to TRBJ2-2; possibly TRBD2 for D (5 bases). The CDR3 consists of 17 residues. Germline V CDR1 and CDR2: LGHNA, YNFKEQ. V lost 2 bases and J 8 bases, leaving 21 bases between the germline ends. The CDR3, as DNA: TGTGCCAGCAGCCAAATGGAGGTAGTACCGTTGCTTGGGGAGCTGTTTTTT. Amino acid sequence: CASSQMEVVPLLGELFF.

This chain links TRBV6-2 or TRBV6-3 with TRBJ1-1; possibly TRBD1 for D (6 bases). The V gene's germline CDR1 is MNHEY and CDR2 SVGEGT. V gave up 0 bases and J gave up 5 bases, with 16 bases separating them. This CDR3 comprises 16 residues. The CDR3 nucleotides are TGTGCCAGCAGTTACTCGACCTTCCGGGGGCAAACTGAAGCTTTCTTT. It translates to CASSYSTFRGQTEAFF.

The chain combines TRBV20-1 with TRBJ1-1; no definite D call. With 3 bases removed from V and 11 bases from J, the gap between germline ends came to 19 bases. Per germline, CDR1 DFQATT and CDR2 SNEGSKA (reference sequence). The CDR3 covers 13 residues. CDR3 loop: CSASHEAAPGAFF. CDR3 DNA sequence: TGCAGTGCTAGTCACGAGGCGGCCCCGGGGGCTTTCTTT.

The chain combines TRBV14 with TRBJ1-2, with 9 nucleotides matching TRBD1. The CDR3 totals 15 residues. J was trimmed by 2 bases and V by 2 bases; bases with no gene match: 3. The germline V gene has CDR1 SGHDN and CDR2 FVKESK. DNA for the CDR3: TGTGCCAGCAGCCAAACAGGGGGCCCCAACTATGGCTACACCTTC. As protein: CASSQTGGPNYGYTF.

The V gene is TRBV25-1, the J gene TRBJ2-2; either TRBD1 or TRBD2 may supply D (7 bases each). Trimming removed 1 base at V and 8 bases at J, with 23 bases between. Per the germline V gene, CDR1 is MGHDK and CDR2 is SYGVNS. The CDR3 has 18 amino acids. The CDR3 coding sequence is TGTGCCAGCAGTGAATTCGGGCTAGGGGGAGGGGGCCTGGGGGAGCTGTTTTTT. Its protein is CASSEFGLGGGGLGELFF.

The rearrangement links TRBV16 to TRBJ2-1, with D unclear. CDR3 length: 13 amino acids. V was trimmed by 0 bases and J by 7 bases, leaving 7 bases between them. CDR1 KGHSY and CDR2 FQNENV come from the germline V gene. CDR3: CASSQSSGNEQFF. Written as DNA, the CDR3 is TGTGCCAGCAGCCAATCGTCCGGGAATGAGCAGTTCTTC.

The rearrangement joins TRBV29-1 to TRBJ2-7; D perhaps matches TRBD1 (6 bases). The CDR3 is 17 residues long. V dropped 1 base and J dropped 4 bases, with 23 bases sitting between them. The germline V gene encodes CDR1 SQVTM and CDR2 ANQGSEA. The CDR3 DNA sequence: TGCAGCGTTGAAGTCTCGGGTACCGGACAGATCCCATACGAGCAGTACTTC. Residues: CSVEVSGTGQIPYEQYF.